The source of this TCR beta chain is a study of CD8 T cells in ankylosing spondylitis. This clonotype was observed at least ten times. TCRdb re-analysed the 5' RACE reads in MiXCR, keeping a single row per CDR3 protein. The repertoire holds more than 95,000 distinct CDR3 sequences, with roughly 8.3% as singletons. V was pared by 0 bases and J by 7 bases, with 6 bases between. CDR1 DFQATT and CDR2 SNEGSKA come from the germline V gene (reference sequence). The CDR3 spans 11 residues. This rearrangement joins TRBV20-1 to TRBJ1-2; D is unclear. Material for sequencing was blood, either unsorted or a sorted T cell fraction (not recorded which). The origin of this receptor is a male donor with ankylosing spondylitis or in good health (not recorded which). CDR3 sequence (DNA): TGCAGTGCTAGAGACGAGGGTGGCTACACCTTC. It is translated as CSARDEGGYTF.